The 10 T cell receptor beta chains given below trace back to one sample, sequenced in a study of T cells after yellow fever vaccination. MiXCR, run by TCRdb on the 5' RACE reads, gives a single entry per CDR3 protein. The sample yields roughly 250,000 distinct CDR3 sequences, 10% to 15% seen once. The sequencing here drew on CD4+ T cells sorted from PBMCs, taken 45 days after the yellow fever booster vaccination. These receptors were obtained from a man under 40 who received the YFV17D yellow fever vaccine.

This clonotype was counted a few times. The genes are TRBV11-2 and TRBJ2-1; 7 positions match TRBD1. Germline V gives CDR1 SGHAT, CDR2 FQNNGV. This CDR3 contains 15 residues. Unmatched junction bases numbered 6, after V lost 1 base and J lost 6 bases. The CDR3 nucleotides are TGTGCCAGCAGCTTAGGGGGACAGACCCTCAATGAGCAGTTCTTC. Translated: CASSLGGQTLNEQFF.

The gene calls are TRBV6-5 and TRBJ2-7, with 9 bases matching TRBD2. This CDR3 comprises 12 residues. The V segment lost 4 bases and the J segment 6 bases; nucleotides outside the gene matches: 1. Germline CDR1 reads MNHEY; CDR2 reads SVGAGI. This chain's CDR3 is CASSLREGEQYF. In DNA form, the CDR3 reads TGTGCCAGCAGTTTGCGGGAGGGCGAGCAGTACTTC.

There are a few counts of this clonotype. The V gene is TRBV20-1, the J gene TRBJ2-7; no firm D call. The CDR3 runs to 16 residues. The V gene's germline CDR1 is DFQATT and CDR2 SNEGSKA (reference sequence). V shed 0 bases and J shed 0 bases, with 15 bases lying between them. CDR3 DNA sequence: TGCAGTGCTAGAGACGCCCAGGCACCGCCCTCCTACGAGCAGTACTTC. This translates into CSARDAQAPPSYEQYF.

This clonotype has a handful of counts. The chain has TRBV7-2 and TRBJ2-1; TRBD1 might be the D (6 bases). The germline V gene has CDR1 SGHTA and CDR2 FQGNSA. With 1 base removed from V and 8 bases from J, the gap between germline ends came to 12 bases. CDR3 length: 14 amino acids. The CDR3 sequence is CASSLVRGVDEQFF. CDR3 DNA: TGTGCCAGCAGCTTAGTCAGGGGTGTGGATGAGCAGTTCTTC. Full variable domain (rest looked up from reference TRBV7-2 and TRBJ2-1): GAGVSQSPSNKVTEKGKDVELRCDPISGHTALYWYRQSLGQGLEFLIYFQGNSAPDKSGLPSDRFSAERTGGSVSTLTIQRTQQEDSAVYLCASSLVRGVDEQFFGPGTRLTVL.

The V gene is TRBV5-1, the J gene TRBJ2-2, with D tentatively TRBD2 (6 bases). Germline V gene lookup returns CDR1 SGHRS and CDR2 YFSETQ. V was cut by 0 bases and J by 3 bases, with 9 bases left in between. The CDR3 has 15 residues. This CDR3 reads CASSLGGMDTGELFF. The CDR3 bases are TGCGCCAGCAGCTTGGGCGGGATGGACACCGGGGAGCTGTTTTTT. Using reference TRBV5-1 and TRBJ2-2 for the parts outside the CDR3, the full variable domain is KAGVTQTPRYLIKTRGQQVTLSCSPISGHRSVSWYQQTPGQGLQFLFEYFSETQRNKGNFPGRFSGRQFSNSRSEMNVSTLELGDSALYLCASSLGGMDTGELFFGEGSRLTVL.

The J gene is TRBJ2-1, the V gene TRBV7-6; perhaps D is TRBD1 or TRBD2 (6 bases each). Trimming pared 5 bases from V and 10 bases from J, leaving 15 bases between. This CDR3 is built from 13 residues. The V gene's germline CDR1 is SGHVS and CDR2 FNYEAQ. CDR3 DNA: TGTGCCAGCAGCCCGGGGGCGGGCTGGGAGCAGTTCTTC. Translated: CASSPGAGWEQFF.

There are a few counts of this clonotype. V is TRBV15 and J is TRBJ1-2; D ambiguous. The CDR3 length is 12 residues. Trimming pared 0 bases from V and 8 bases from J, leaving 7 bases between. Germline CDR1 LNHNV, CDR2 YYDKDF (reference sequence). CDR3 amino acids: CATSRDSGGYTF. For the CDR3, the DNA is TGTGCCACCAGCAGAGATTCTGGGGGCTACACCTTC.

This clonotype has only a few counts. This chain links TRBV5-8 with TRBJ2-7; TRBD1 matches 7 bases. Germline loops: CDR1 SGHTS, CDR2 YDEGEE. The CDR3 runs 13 residues. V shed 0 bases and J 12 bases; nucleotides not matched to a gene: 9. CDR3: CASSLARDSLPYF. For the CDR3, the DNA is TGTGCCAGCAGCTTGGCTCGGGACAGTCTCCCGTACTTC.

This clonotype was detected many times. V gene TRBV10-3 combines with J gene TRBJ1-2; TRBD1 is a possible D gene (5 bases). The CDR3 length is 15 residues. The V end was cut by 1 base, the J end by 8 bases, with 17 bases between. In germline, CDR1 is ENHRY, CDR2 SYGVKD. The CDR3 coding sequence is TGTGCCATCAGTGAGTTCGACAGTCTTCTCGGAGGCTACACCTTC. This translates into CAISEFDSLLGGYTF.

The V gene is TRBV20-1, the J gene TRBJ2-2; tentatively, D is TRBD2 (6 bases). The CDR3 has 17 amino acids. Germline CDR1 and CDR2: DFQATT and SNEGSKA (reference sequence). V was pared by 0 bases and J by 8 bases, with 22 bases between. CDR3 residues: CSARDRGSAGRGGELFF. CDR3 in DNA: TGCAGTGCTAGAGATCGGGGGTCGGCGGGACGGGGAGGGGAGCTGTTTTTT.